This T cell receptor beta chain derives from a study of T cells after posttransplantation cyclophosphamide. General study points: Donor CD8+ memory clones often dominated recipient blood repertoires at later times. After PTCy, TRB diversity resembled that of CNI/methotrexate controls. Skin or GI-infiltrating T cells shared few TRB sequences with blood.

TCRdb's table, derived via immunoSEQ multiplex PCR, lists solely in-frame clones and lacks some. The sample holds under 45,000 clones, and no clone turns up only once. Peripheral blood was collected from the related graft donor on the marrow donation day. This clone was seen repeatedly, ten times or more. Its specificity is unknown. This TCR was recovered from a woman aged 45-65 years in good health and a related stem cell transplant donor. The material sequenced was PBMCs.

The chain's CDR3 is CASSLPDTYNYGYTF. DNA for the CDR3: TGTGCCAGCAGCTTACCGGACACCTATAACTATGGCTACACCTTC. The chain links TRBV7-9 to TRBJ1-2; TRBD1 is a possible D gene (5 bases). Trimming removed 2 bases at V and 1 base at J, with 11 bases between. Germline V lookup: CDR1 SEHNR, CDR2 FQNEAQ (reference sequence). This CDR3 region has 15 residues.